The clone carrying this T cell receptor beta chain was observed many times. Its specificity is unknown. This entry is derived from a study of T-cell reconstitution after alpha-beta-depleted transplantation in children. As it was prepared, the TCRbeta library received unique molecular identifiers. TCRdb re-derived calls from the PCR reads in MiXCR, one entry per CDR3 protein. The data contain roughly 250,000 distinct CDR3 sequences, roughly 8% of them singletons. The CDR3 sequence is 15 residues long. V lost 6 bases and J lost 0, with 11 bases in between. Germline V gene sequence: CDR1 MNHEY, CDR2 SVGAGI. Findings and limits, study-wide: Hyperexpanded clones declined; after one year, newly produced T cells mostly supplied diversity. The origin of alpha-beta T cells about two months after transplant was reportedly several hundred expanded graft clones. For some patients, TCRbeta diversity was high at day 60 because of recipient T cells and thymic progenitors that survived.

This TCR derives from a male patient aged 10 to 17 who had a stem cell transplant for acute lymphoblastic leukemia, so the T cells may come from the graft donor. The starting material was PBMCs, mostly from graft donor cells, obtained 180 days after TCRalphabeta/CD19-depleted stem cell transplant. This chain links TRBV6-5 with TRBJ1-4, with TRBD1 as a possible D gene (5 bases). The CDR3 protein is CASRRGRATNEKLFF. The CDR3 DNA sequence: TGTGCCAGCAGGCGGGGGAGGGCAACTAATGAAAAACTGTTTTTT.